Below are 22 T cell receptor beta chains sequenced from a single sample in a study of cytomegalovirus exposure and HLA in healthy donors. Researchers ran the PCR with 60 Vbeta and 13 Jbeta primers. Profiled with immunoSEQ multiplex PCR; TCRdb holds only in-frame clones, not every one. Of approximately 210,000 clones listed, roughly 82% are singletons. The sample consisted of PBMCs. The receptors originated from a middle-aged man in good health and CMV-seropositive.

The chain has TRBV18 and TRBJ1-1; 7 nucleotides align to TRBD1. CDR3 length equals 14 residues. Losses at the gene ends were 5 bases for V and 1 base for J; bases not matched to a gene: 4. Germline V gene data show CDR1 as KGHSH and CDR2 as LQKENI. CDR3 loop: CASSLGTANTEAFF. The DNA for the CDR3 is TGTGCCAGCTCATTAGGGACAGCGAACACTGAAGCTTTCTTT.

The chain combines TRBV7-9 with TRBJ1-1, with D possibly TRBD1 on 5 matching bases. Per the germline V gene, CDR1 is SEHNR and CDR2 is FQNEAQ (reference sequence). Trimming shortened V by 1 base and J by 4 bases, and 7 bases separated the two germline ends. The CDR3 is 13 residues long. DNA of the CDR3: TGTGCCAGCAGCTTAGAAGGGGTCACTGAAGCTTTCTTT. Its translation is CASSLEGVTEAFF.

This chain's CDR3 is CSATRGSNTGELFF. The CDR3 DNA reads as TGCAGCGCCACTAGAGGATCGAACACCGGGGAGCTGTTTTTT. The chain couples TRBV29-1 to TRBJ2-2, with D possibly being TRBD2 (5 bases). The CDR3 has 14 residues. The germline V and J ends were trimmed by 7 bases and 0 bases, with 12 bases remaining between them. CDR1 and CDR2 (germline): SQVTM, ANQGSEA.

The J gene is TRBJ2-1, the V gene TRBV4-1, with 8 bases matching TRBD1. V was clipped by 3 bases and J by 4 bases; unmatched bases: 5. The CDR3 has 15 amino acids. CDR1 and CDR2 (germline): MGHRA, YSYEKL. DNA of the CDR3: TGCGCCAGCAGCCACGAGACAGGGGTATACAATGAGCAGTTCTTC. It encodes CASSHETGVYNEQFF.

The rearrangement uses TRBV6-6 and TRBJ2-1, with a weak D call TRBD2 (5 bases). The CDR3 covers 15 residues. The germline CDR1 and CDR2 sequences are MNHNY and SVGAGI (reference sequence). V lost 0 bases and J 7 bases, leaving 13 bases between the germline ends. CDR3 DNA: TGTGCCAGCAGTTACTCGAGGGTAGATTGGAATGAGCAGTTCTTC. It codes for CASSYSRVDWNEQFF.

The chain employs TRBV5-1 and TRBJ2-7, with D tentatively TRBD2 (6 bases). Germline V CDR1 and CDR2: SGHRS, YFSETQ. Trimming stripped 4 bases from V and 2 bases from J, with 16 bases between. The CDR3 spans 15 residues. CDR3 protein: CASSPAASDTYEQYF. In DNA form, the CDR3 reads TGCGCCAGCAGCCCGGCCGCTAGCGATACCTACGAGCAGTACTTC.

This clone was seen once. The chain employs TRBV4-1 and TRBJ2-3, with D maybe TRBD2 (5 bases). The CDR3 extends over 18 amino acids. The V end was cut by 0 bases, the J end by 6 bases, with 22 bases between. Germline CDR1 is MGHRA and CDR2 is YSYEKL. The CDR3 spells CASSQDPLRGNQADTQYF. The CDR3 bases are TGCGCCAGCAGCCAAGATCCCCTCCGAGGGAATCAGGCGGATACGCAGTATTTT.

This chain connects TRBV7-9 to TRBJ2-2; D might be TRBD2 (5 bases). Trimming left V 4 bases short and J 5 bases short, with 14 bases between. The CDR3 has 15 amino acids. Germline lookup yields CDR1 SEHNR and CDR2 FQNEAQ (reference sequence). The CDR3 is CASSYLEGVTGELFF. The CDR3 DNA reads as TGTGCCAGCAGCTACCTAGAGGGTGTGACCGGGGAGCTGTTTTTT.

This chain links TRBV19 with TRBJ2-2; unclear D gene. The germline V and J ends were trimmed by 7 bases and 5 bases, with 8 bases remaining between them. CDR1 and CDR2 (germline): LNHDA, SQIVND (reference sequence). This CDR3 is 12 amino acids long. The CDR3 DNA reads as TGTGCCAGTATCAAACTTACCGGGGAGCTGTTTTTT. Translating gives CASIKLTGELFF. Complete variable domain (other parts from reference TRBV19 and TRBJ2-2): DGGITQSPKYLFRKEGQNVTLSCEQNLNHDAMYWYRQDPGQGLRLIYYSQIVNDFQKGDIAEGYSVSREKKESFPLTVTSAQKNPTAFYLCASIKLTGELFFGEGSRLTVL.

The chain has TRBV7-9 and TRBJ2-3; D uncertain. In germline, CDR1 is SEHNR, CDR2 FQNEAQ (reference sequence). The CDR3 covers 14 residues. V shed 5 bases and J shed 2 bases, with 11 bases lying between them. The CDR3 region has the DNA TGTGCCAGCAGCAATTCCCACAACACAGATACGCAGTATTTT. Protein product: CASSNSHNTDTQYF.

This chain connects TRBV29-1 to TRBJ2-5; the match to TRBD2 covers 11 bases. Trimming removed 4 bases from V and 5 bases from J; junction bases left unmatched: 15. The CDR3 loop spans 17 amino acids. Looked up from germline, CDR1 is SQVTM and CDR2 is ANQGSEA. The CDR3 DNA reads as TGCAGCGTTGTTCCGTTCGTGATAGCGGGAGGGCGCGAGACCCAGTACTTC. Translation: CSVVPFVIAGGRETQYF. The full variable domain, completed using reference TRBV29-1 and TRBJ2-5, is SAVISQKPSRDICQRGTSLTIQCQVDSQVTMMFWYRQQPGQSLTLIATANQGSEATYESGFVIDKFPISRPNLTFSTLTVSNMSPEDSSIYLCSVVPFVIAGGRETQYFGPGTRLLVL.

The chain joins TRBV27 to TRBJ2-2; D unclear. Trimming took 5 bases from V and 1 from J, leaving 2 bases between them. Germline CDR1 is MNHEY and CDR2 is SMNVEV (reference sequence). The CDR3 runs to 12 residues. CDR3 residues: CASSQNTGELFF. In nucleotides, the CDR3 is TGTGCCAGCAGTCAGAACACCGGGGAGCTGTTTTTT.

The chain carries TRBV7-3 and TRBJ2-5; 7 bases are shared with TRBD1. V lost 5 bases to trimming and J lost 0 bases; unmatched junction nucleotides: 6. Germline V CDR1 and CDR2: SGHTA, FQGTGA. The CDR3 totals 15 residues. As DNA, the CDR3 is TGTGCCAGCAGCCGGACAGGCGGAAACCAAGAGACCCAGTACTTC. It encodes CASSRTGGNQETQYF.

This clone was seen only once. The rearrangement joins TRBV18 to TRBJ1-1; TRBD1 agrees at 10 bases. CDR3 length equals 15 residues. The germline V gene has CDR1 KGHSH and CDR2 LQKENI. Trimming at V came to 3 bases and at J to 4 bases, leaving 5 bases not matched to a gene. The CDR3 is CASSPRTGGVTEAFF. CDR3 DNA sequence: TGTGCCAGCTCACCTCGGACAGGGGGGGTCACTGAAGCTTTCTTT.

This chain uses TRBV7-3 with TRBJ1-5, with unresolved D. This CDR3 comprises 13 residues. Per the germline V gene, CDR1 is SGHTA and CDR2 is FQGTGA. Trimming removed 2 bases from V and 2 bases from J, with 4 bases in between. The CDR3 DNA reads TGTGCCAGCAGCTTACAGGGCAATCAGCCCCAGCATTTT. Protein product: CASSLQGNQPQHF.

This clone was recorded a few times. Distinct nucleotide sequences in the sample also encode this CDR3. The J gene is TRBJ2-7, the V gene TRBV5-1; D may be TRBD2 (6 bases). Per the germline V gene, CDR1 is SGHRS and CDR2 is YFSETQ. Trimming pared 0 bases from V and 2 bases from J, leaving 12 bases between. The CDR3 runs 15 residues. The CDR3 DNA reads as TGCGCCAGCAGCTTGGCCAGCGGGTCTACCTACGAGCAGTACTTC. Its translation is CASSLASGSTYEQYF.

This clone occurred once. This chain uses TRBV5-4 with TRBJ2-1, with D possibly TRBD1 on 6 matching bases. Trimming removed 0 bases at V and 7 bases at J, with 11 bases between. CDR1 SGHNT and CDR2 YYREEE come from the germline V gene (reference sequence). This CDR3 comprises 14 residues. CDR3 DNA sequence: TGTGCCAGCAGCTTGGCAGGGGTGGCAAATGAGCAGTTCTTC. Translating gives CASSLAGVANEQFF.

The rearrangement joins TRBV18 to TRBJ2-2; D uncertain. The CDR3 length is 17 residues. Germline V gives CDR1 KGHSH, CDR2 LQKENI. The V end lost 4 bases, the J end lost 0 bases, and 15 bases lay between the germline ends. Here the CDR3 DNA reads TGTGCCAGCTCACGCGAAGACTCCGTCGCGAACACCGGGGAGCTGTTTTTT. This encodes CASSREDSVANTGELFF.

This chain uses TRBV4-1 with TRBJ1-4; the match to TRBD1 covers 10 bases. There are 15 residues in the CDR3. V gave up 0 bases and J gave up 8 bases; unmatched junction bases: 3. Germline loops: CDR1 MGHRA, CDR2 YSYEKL. Here the CDR3 reads CASSQEGTGDEKLFF. In DNA form, the CDR3 reads TGCGCCAGCAGCCAAGAGGGGACAGGGGACGAAAAACTGTTTTTT.

The sample holds a few counts of this clone. This chain connects TRBV15 to TRBJ1-4; D gene unclear. CDR3 length: 12 residues. CDR1 LNHNV and CDR2 YYDKDF come from the germline V gene (reference sequence). V lost 0 bases to trimming and J lost 15 bases, with 11 bases between them. The CDR3 DNA sequence: TGTGCCACCAGCAGAGATCCCTCCGAGGTGTTTTTT. This translates into CATSRDPSEVFF.

The genes are TRBV5-6 and TRBJ1-2; 7 bases align to TRBD1. The CDR3 is 14 amino acids. V trimming: 0 bases; J trimming: 4 bases; junction bases outside the gene matches: 3. Germline V gene sequence: CDR1 SGHDT, CDR2 YYEEEE. CDR3 region: CASSLDRGAYGYTF. CDR3 nucleotide sequence: TGTGCCAGCAGCTTGGACAGGGGAGCCTATGGCTACACCTTC.

This clone showed up just once. The chain recombines TRBV19 with TRBJ2-1, with a tentative D call TRBD2 (6 bases). Trimming took 6 bases from V and 0 from J, leaving 12 bases between them. Germline CDR1 reads LNHDA; CDR2 reads SQIVND (reference sequence). The CDR3 runs to 15 residues. The CDR3 DNA sequence: TGTGCCAGTAGCCGCGGGACTCGCTCCTACAATGAGCAGTTCTTC. It specifies CASSRGTRSYNEQFF.